The 13 T cell receptor beta chains below all came from one sample that was sequenced in a study of cytomegalovirus exposure and HLA in healthy donors. Clones were read by immunoSEQ multiplex PCR, and TCRdb kept only the in-frame ones, dropping some. The sample carries under 140,000 clones, roughly 90% recorded once. Sequenced: PBMCs. These receptors were collected from a woman in her twenties or thirties in good health and CMV-seropositive.

The J gene is TRBJ2-7, the V gene TRBV5-8, with a possible D match to TRBD1 (5 bases). The CDR3 spans 12 residues. The V end was cut by 2 bases, the J end by 6 bases, with 9 bases between. In germline, CDR1 is SGHTS, CDR2 YDEGEE. CDR3 sequence (DNA): TGTGCCAGCAGCTTTCGGCAGGGCGAGCAGTACTTC. This encodes CASSFRQGEQYF.

This sequence joins TRBV6-6 and TRBJ1-5; 7 bases are shared with TRBD1. The V gene end was trimmed by 10 bases and the J gene end by 6 bases; junction bases not matched to a gene: 12. This CDR3 contains 14 residues. The V gene's germline CDR1 is MNHNY and CDR2 SVGAGI (reference sequence). CDR3 sequence (DNA): TGTGCCACCAACGACAGGGCCCTGGGTCAGCCCCAGCATTTT. Its protein is CATNDRALGQPQHF.

This chain uses TRBV7-2 with TRBJ2-1; the D gene is possibly TRBD1 (5 bases). Germline-derived CDR1 and CDR2 are SGHTA and FQGNSA. The CDR3 contains 14 residues. Trimming left V 5 bases short and J 2 bases short, with 10 bases between. For the CDR3, the DNA is TGTGCCAGCAGCCCCTCAGGGCCCTACAATGAGCAGTTCTTC. It is translated as CASSPSGPYNEQFF.

The DNA for the CDR3 is TGTGCCAGCAGTTTCCTACTTACAGGGACAAATGAAAAACTGTTTTTT. Amino acids: CASSFLLTGTNEKLFF. J is TRBJ1-4 and V is TRBV28; D perhaps matches TRBD1 (6 bases). V lost 3 bases, J lost 5 bases, and 16 bases lay in between. This CDR3 has 16 amino acids. The V gene's germline CDR1 is MDHEN and CDR2 SYDVKM. Full variable domain (outside the CDR3, taken from reference TRBV28 and TRBJ1-4): DVKVTQSSRYLVKRTGEKVFLECVQDMDHENMFWYRQDPGLGLRLIYFSYDVKMKEKGDIPEGYSVSREKKERFSLILESASTNQTSMYLCASSFLLTGTNEKLFFGSGTQLSVL.

This clone has only one observation. The CDR3 loop reads CASSLLGSGPAYEQYF. CDR3 coding DNA: TGTGCCAGCAGTTTATTGGGTAGCGGGCCTGCCTACGAGCAGTACTTC. The chain links TRBV27 to TRBJ2-7; TRBD2 matches 7 bases. The ends lost 1 base at V and 2 bases at J; junction bases unmatched: 8. The CDR3 has 16 residues. Per germline, CDR1 MNHEY and CDR2 SMNVEV (reference sequence).

The J gene is TRBJ2-1, the V gene TRBV25-1; 7 nucleotides agree with TRBD2. The germline CDR1 and CDR2 sequences are MGHDK and SYGVNS. The CDR3 runs 16 residues. V shed 1 base and J 3 bases; nucleotides not matched to a gene: 6. Here the CDR3 DNA reads TGTGCCAGCAGTGAATCCGATAGCGGGCGCTACAATGAGCAGTTCTTC. This encodes CASSESDSGRYNEQFF.

The chain uses TRBV4-3 and TRBJ2-2; the match to TRBD2 covers 8 bases. This CDR3 comprises 19 residues. Germline CDR1 LGHNA, CDR2 YSLEER. V trimming: 0 bases; J trimming: 7 bases; junction bases outside the gene matches: 16. CDR3 DNA sequence: TGCGCCAGCAGCCAAGATTCTCGAGCGGGGGCCGTGTATGACGGGGAGCTGTTTTTT. Translated, it gives CASSQDSRAGAVYDGELFF.

The V gene is TRBV13, the J gene TRBJ2-7; 9 nucleotides align to TRBD1. Germline V gene lookup returns CDR1 PRHDT and CDR2 FYEKMQ (reference sequence). The CDR3 extends over 15 amino acids. Trimming took 6 bases from V and 4 from J; bases not matched to a gene: 10. DNA of the CDR3: TGTGCCAGCAGATCAACAGGGGGCGCGAATTACGAGCAGTACTTC. Residues: CASRSTGGANYEQYF.

This clone was found a few times. V and J are TRBV4-2 and TRBJ1-1; D remains ambiguous. The CDR3 covers 15 residues. Germline V lookup: CDR1 LGHNA, CDR2 YNFKEQ. V was shortened by 3 bases and J by 7 bases, with 18 bases between the two germline ends. This CDR3 is CASSQRATLLSEAFF. DNA of the CDR3: TGTGCCAGCAGCCAGAGGGCTACCCTCTTAAGTGAAGCTTTCTTT.

The V call is TRBV7-9, the J call TRBJ2-1; a weak D match, TRBD1 (6 bases). Between the trimmed V and J ends, which lost 0 bases and 4 bases, there was a span of 10 bases. This CDR3 has 15 residues. Germline CDR1 and CDR2: SEHNR and FQNEAQ (reference sequence). The CDR3 region is CASSLAGTLYNEQFF. The CDR3 DNA follows: TGTGCCAGCAGCTTAGCGGGGACACTTTACAATGAGCAGTTCTTC.

This clone was seen only once. The rearrangement links TRBV6-6 to TRBJ1-1; D not resolved. Germline V gene lookup returns CDR1 MNHNY and CDR2 SVGAGI (reference sequence). This CDR3 contains 12 residues. V lost 8 bases and J 0 bases, leaving 7 bases between the germline ends. This CDR3 is CASALVNTEAFF. CDR3 nucleotides: TGTGCCAGCGCTTTAGTGAACACTGAAGCTTTCTTT.

The chain couples TRBV5-1 to TRBJ2-5, with no clear D. This CDR3 is built from 15 residues. V was trimmed by 5 bases and J by 1 base, leaving 15 bases between them. The germline V gene encodes CDR1 SGHRS and CDR2 YFSETQ. The CDR3 nucleotides are TGCGCCAGCAGTGAAGGAGCCCAACCCCAAGAGACCCAGTACTTC. Encoded protein: CASSEGAQPQETQYF. The full variable domain, completed using reference TRBV5-1 and TRBJ2-5, is KAGVTQTPRYLIKTRGQQVTLSCSPISGHRSVSWYQQTPGQGLQFLFEYFSETQRNKGNFPGRFSGRQFSNSRSEMNVSTLELGDSALYLCASSEGAQPQETQYFGPGTRLLVL.

This clone was counted a single time. V and J are TRBV5-8 and TRBJ2-7; possibly TRBD1 for D (6 bases). Germline values: CDR1 SGHTS, CDR2 YDEGEE. V was clipped by 4 bases and J by 2 bases, with 10 bases between them. This CDR3 spans 13 amino acids. The CDR3 bases are TGTGCCAGCAGCCCCGGGACAACCTACGAGCAGTACTTC. The encoded protein is CASSPGTTYEQYF.